The clone carrying this T cell receptor (beta chain) occurred many times. The antigen remains unidentified. These data originate in a study of T cells in Graves' hyperthyroidism and ophthalmopathy. General observations from the study: Most thyroid clonotypes expanded above 0.001 were also detected in blood.

This CDR3 spans 15 amino acids. Germline V lookup: CDR1 KGHDR, CDR2 SFDVKD. V was pared by 10 bases and J by 5 bases, with 12 bases of the junction left unmatched. TCR beta CDR3 sequences were amplified from RNA transcripts. An initial round of RT-PCR targeting the TCR CDR3 relied on the HTBI primer set. TCRdb re-called the multiplex PCR reads with MiXCR, one entry per CDR3 protein. The sample includes about 690,000 distinct CDR3 sequences, 15% to 20% seen only once; the top ten take roughly a sixth. The sequence was collected from a man aged 50 to 59 with Graves' hyperthyroidism. What was sequenced was blood. The rearrangement joins TRBV24-1 to TRBJ2-1, with TRBD1 matching over 8 bases. DNA for the CDR3: TGTGCCACAGCCAAAGGCCAGGGGGCTAACAATGAGCAGTTCTTC. Amino acids: CATAKGQGANNEQFF.